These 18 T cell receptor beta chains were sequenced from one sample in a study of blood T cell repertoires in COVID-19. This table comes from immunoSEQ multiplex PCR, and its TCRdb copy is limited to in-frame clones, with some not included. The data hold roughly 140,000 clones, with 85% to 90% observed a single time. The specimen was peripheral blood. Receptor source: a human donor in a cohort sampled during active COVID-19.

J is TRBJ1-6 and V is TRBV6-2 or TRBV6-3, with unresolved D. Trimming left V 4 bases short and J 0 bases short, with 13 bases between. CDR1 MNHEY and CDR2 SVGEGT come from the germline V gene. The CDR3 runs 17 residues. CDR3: CASSSPGISSYNSPLHF. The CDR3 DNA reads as TGTGCCAGCAGTTCACCCGGGATCAGCTCCTATAATTCACCCCTCCACTTT.

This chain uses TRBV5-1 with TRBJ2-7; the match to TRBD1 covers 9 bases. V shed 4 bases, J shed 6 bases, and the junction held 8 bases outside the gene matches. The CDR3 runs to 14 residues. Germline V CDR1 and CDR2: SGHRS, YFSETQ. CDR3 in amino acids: CASSLRTGVGEQYF. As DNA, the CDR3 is TGCGCCAGCAGCCTCCGGACAGGGGTAGGCGAGCAGTACTTC.

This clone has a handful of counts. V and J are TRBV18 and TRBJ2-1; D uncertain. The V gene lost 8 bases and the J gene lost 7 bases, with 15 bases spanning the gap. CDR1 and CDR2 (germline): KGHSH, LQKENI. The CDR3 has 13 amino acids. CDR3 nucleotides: TGTGCCAGCACTAAACGACCAGCGAATGAGCAGTTCTTC. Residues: CASTKRPANEQFF.

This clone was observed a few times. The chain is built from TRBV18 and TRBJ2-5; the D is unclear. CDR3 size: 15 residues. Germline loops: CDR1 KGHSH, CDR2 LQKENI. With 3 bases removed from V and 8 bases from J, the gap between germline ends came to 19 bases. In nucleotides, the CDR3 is TGTGCCAGCTCACCCACAGTGGATGGCAAAGGAACCCAGTACTTC. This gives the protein CASSPTVDGKGTQYF.

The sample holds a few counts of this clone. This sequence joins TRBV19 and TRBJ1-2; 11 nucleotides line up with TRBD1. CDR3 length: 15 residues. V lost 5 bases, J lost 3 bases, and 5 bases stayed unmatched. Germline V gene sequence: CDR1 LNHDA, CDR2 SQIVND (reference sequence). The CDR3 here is CASSAGTGGYYGYTF. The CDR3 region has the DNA TGTGCCAGTAGTGCCGGGACAGGGGGGTACTATGGCTACACCTTC.

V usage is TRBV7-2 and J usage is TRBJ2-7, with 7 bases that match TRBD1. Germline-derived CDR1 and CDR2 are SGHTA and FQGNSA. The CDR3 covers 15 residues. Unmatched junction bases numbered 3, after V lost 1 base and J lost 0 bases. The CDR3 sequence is CASSLEGGASYEQYF. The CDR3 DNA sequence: TGTGCCAGCAGCTTAGAAGGGGGCGCCTCCTACGAGCAGTACTTC.

The CDR3 loop reads CASSPGSRWGYTF. In nucleotides, the CDR3 is TGTGCCAGCAGTCCAGGTTCCCGGTGGGGCTACACCTTC. V gene TRBV28 combines with J gene TRBJ1-2, with unresolved D. Deletions cut 5 bases from V and 8 bases from J, with 15 bases between. The CDR3 runs to 13 residues. Germline loops: CDR1 MDHEN, CDR2 SYDVKM.

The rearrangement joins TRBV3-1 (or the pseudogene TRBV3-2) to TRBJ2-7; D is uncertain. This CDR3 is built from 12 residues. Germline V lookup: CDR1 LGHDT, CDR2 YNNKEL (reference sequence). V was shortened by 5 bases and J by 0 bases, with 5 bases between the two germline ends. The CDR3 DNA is TGTGCCAGCAGCTTCAGCTCCTACGAGCAGTACTTC. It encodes CASSFSSYEQYF.

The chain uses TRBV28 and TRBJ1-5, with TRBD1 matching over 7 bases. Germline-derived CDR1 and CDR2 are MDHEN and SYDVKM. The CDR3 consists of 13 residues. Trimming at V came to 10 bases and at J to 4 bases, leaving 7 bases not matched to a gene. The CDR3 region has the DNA TGTGCCACACGAGGACAGGCGAATCAGCCCCAGCATTTT. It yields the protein CATRGQANQPQHF.

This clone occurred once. The CDR3 reads CAWSGQTGYGYTF. The CDR3 DNA sequence: TGTGCCTGGAGTGGGCAGACAGGGTATGGCTACACCTTC. The chain joins TRBV30 to TRBJ1-2; TRBD1 matches at 7 bases. Germline V lookup: CDR1 GTSNPN, CDR2 SVGIG (reference sequence). The length of the CDR3 is 13 residues. J gave up 5 bases and V 1 base, and 4 bases lay outside the gene matches.

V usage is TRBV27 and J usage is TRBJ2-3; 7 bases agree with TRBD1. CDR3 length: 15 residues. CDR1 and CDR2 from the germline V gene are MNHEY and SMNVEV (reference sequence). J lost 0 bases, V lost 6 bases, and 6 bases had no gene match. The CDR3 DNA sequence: TGTGCCAGCAGACTGGGACAGACTAGCACAGATACGCAGTATTTT. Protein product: CASRLGQTSTDTQYF.

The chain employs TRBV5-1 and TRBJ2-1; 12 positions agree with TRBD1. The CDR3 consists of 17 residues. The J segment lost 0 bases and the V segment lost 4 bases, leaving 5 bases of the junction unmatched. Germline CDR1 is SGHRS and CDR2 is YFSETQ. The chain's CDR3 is CASSPGQGAGSYNEQFF. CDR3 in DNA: TGCGCCAGCAGCCCGGGACAGGGGGCAGGCTCCTACAATGAGCAGTTCTTC. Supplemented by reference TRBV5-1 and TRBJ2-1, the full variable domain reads KAGVTQTPRYLIKTRGQQVTLSCSPISGHRSVSWYQQTPGQGLQFLFEYFSETQRNKGNFPGRFSGRQFSNSRSEMNVSTLELGDSALYLCASSPGQGAGSYNEQFFGPGTRLTVL.

CDR3 in DNA: TGTGCCAGCAGTTACGGCAGGGGAGTTTATGGCTACACCTTC. As protein: CASSYGRGVYGYTF. The chain uses TRBV6-5 and TRBJ1-2, with D maybe TRBD1 (6 bases). V lost 2 bases and J lost 5, with 12 bases in between. CDR1 and CDR2 from the germline V gene are MNHEY and SVGAGI. The CDR3 is made up of 14 amino acids.

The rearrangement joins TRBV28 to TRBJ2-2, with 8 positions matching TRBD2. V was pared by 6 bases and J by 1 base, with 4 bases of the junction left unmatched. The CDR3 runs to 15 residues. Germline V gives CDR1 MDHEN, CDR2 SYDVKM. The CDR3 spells CASSRLARNTGELFF. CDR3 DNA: TGTGCCAGCAGCCGACTAGCGAGGAACACCGGGGAGCTGTTTTTT.

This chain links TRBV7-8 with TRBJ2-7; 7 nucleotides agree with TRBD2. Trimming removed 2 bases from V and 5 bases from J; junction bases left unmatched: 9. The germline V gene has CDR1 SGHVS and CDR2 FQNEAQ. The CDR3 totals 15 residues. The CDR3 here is CASSLSPGGYNEQYF. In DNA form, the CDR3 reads TGTGCCAGCAGCTTAAGTCCGGGAGGCTATAACGAGCAGTACTTC.

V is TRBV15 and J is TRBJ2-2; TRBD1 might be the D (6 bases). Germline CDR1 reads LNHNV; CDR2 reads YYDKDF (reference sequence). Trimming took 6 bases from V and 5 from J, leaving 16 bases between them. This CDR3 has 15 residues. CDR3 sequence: CATRTGSRSTGELFF. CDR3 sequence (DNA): TGTGCCACCAGAACAGGGAGTCGGAGTACCGGGGAGCTGTTTTTT.

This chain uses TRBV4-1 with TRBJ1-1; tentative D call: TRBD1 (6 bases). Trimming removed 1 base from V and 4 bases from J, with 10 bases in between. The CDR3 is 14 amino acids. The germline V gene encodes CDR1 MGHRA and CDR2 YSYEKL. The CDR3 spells CASSQGPRGTEAFF. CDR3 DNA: TGCGCCAGCAGCCAAGGACCCAGGGGCACTGAAGCTTTCTTT.

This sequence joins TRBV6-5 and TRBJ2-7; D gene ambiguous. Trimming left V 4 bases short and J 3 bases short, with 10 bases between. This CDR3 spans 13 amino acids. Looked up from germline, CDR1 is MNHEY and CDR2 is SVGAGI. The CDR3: CASSSDKDYEQYF. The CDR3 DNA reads TGTGCCAGCAGTTCAGACAAGGACTACGAGCAGTACTTC.